This is a list of T cell receptor beta chains from one sample in a study of shared clonotypes between healthy human individuals. This table comes from immunoSEQ multiplex PCR, and its TCRdb copy is limited to in-frame clones, with some not included. There are 2 million to 3 million clones in the sample; approximately 94% occur only once, and around 0.14% lies in the top ten. Sequences were obtained from naive CD4+ T cells sorted from blood. These receptors were obtained from a man aged 18 to 30 in good health. Each CDR3 is given with its conserved first and last residue. The order of the fields is D gene, V gene, CDR3 protein. D genes are given only for firm matches.

d_call: -; v_call: TRBV27; cdr3_aa: CASSEGRDSPLHF
d_call: TRBD1; v_call: TRBV5-4; cdr3_aa: CASSPRDRVLLLPNSPLHF
d_call: -; v_call: TRBV5-1; cdr3_aa: CASSLGSIQNIQYF
d_call: TRBD1; v_call: TRBV2; cdr3_aa: CASSGRGVDRGGNQPQHF
d_call: -; v_call: TRBV4-2; cdr3_aa: CASSQTGSNEQFF
d_call: TRBD1; v_call: TRBV6-5; cdr3_aa: CASKRDRGLTEAFF
d_call: -; v_call: TRBV5-1; cdr3_aa: CASSLNRELFF
d_call: -; v_call: TRBV6-1; cdr3_aa: CASNTRRETQYF
d_call: -; v_call: TRBV7-9; cdr3_aa: CASIFSGSANTGELFF
d_call: -; v_call: TRBV6-6; cdr3_aa: CASTPTDMNTEAFF
d_call: -; v_call: TRBV4-2; cdr3_aa: CASSQGSPGSTEAFF
d_call: -; v_call: TRBV5-1; cdr3_aa: CASSPSSETQYF
d_call: -; v_call: TRBV25-1; cdr3_aa: CASSWGLGEQFF
d_call: -; v_call: TRBV9; cdr3_aa: CASSSQGGGGTKNIQYF
d_call: TRBD2; v_call: TRBV30; cdr3_aa: CAWIQGLAGGNEQFF
d_call: TRBD1; v_call: TRBV5-4; cdr3_aa: CASSLAGTGAAEQYF
d_call: TRBD2; v_call: TRBV7-2; cdr3_aa: CASSLAGTSGSTDTQYF
d_call: TRBD2; v_call: TRBV2; cdr3_aa: CAAQREGHTDTQYF
d_call: -; v_call: TRBV29-1; cdr3_aa: CSVEERAVAHGYTF
d_call: -; v_call: TRBV7-6; cdr3_aa: CASSLVGEAGEQFF
d_call: TRBD1; v_call: TRBV28; cdr3_aa: CASSLSRQGTGKLFF
d_call: -; v_call: TRBV5-1; cdr3_aa: CASSLRPPGYEQYF
d_call: -; v_call: TRBV21-1; cdr3_aa: CASSTRGHTSGNTIYF
d_call: -; v_call: TRBV5-1; cdr3_aa: CASSGTASEQYF
d_call: TRBD2; v_call: TRBV9; cdr3_aa: CASSPQTSGRRDEQFF
d_call: -; v_call: TRBV5-5; cdr3_aa: CASSLAVGVVPTEAFF
d_call: -; v_call: TRBV5-4; cdr3_aa: CASSLRAGATDTQYF
d_call: -; v_call: TRBV18; cdr3_aa: CASSPPKSVNTGELFF
d_call: -; v_call: TRBV6-5; cdr3_aa: CASSYFTGASYEQYF
d_call: -; v_call: TRBV5-6; cdr3_aa: CASSPEGIYYGYTF
d_call: -; v_call: TRBV5-1; cdr3_aa: CASSNGGSNQPQHF
d_call: -; v_call: TRBV9; cdr3_aa: CASSVEGSSYEQYF